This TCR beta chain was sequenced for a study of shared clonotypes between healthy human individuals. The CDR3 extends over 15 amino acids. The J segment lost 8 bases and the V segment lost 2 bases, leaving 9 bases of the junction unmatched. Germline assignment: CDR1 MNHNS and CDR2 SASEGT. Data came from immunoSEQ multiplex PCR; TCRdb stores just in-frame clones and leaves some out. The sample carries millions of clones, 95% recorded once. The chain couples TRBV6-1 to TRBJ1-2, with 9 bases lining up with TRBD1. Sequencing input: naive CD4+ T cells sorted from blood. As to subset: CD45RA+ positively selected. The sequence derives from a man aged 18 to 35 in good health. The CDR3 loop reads CASSESRTGALGYTF. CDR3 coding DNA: TGTGCCAGCAGTGAATCCCGGACAGGGGCCTTAGGCTACACCTTC.